This TCR beta chain appears in the sequencing data of a study of blood T cell repertoires in COVID-19. In the study overall: There were acute and convalescent COVID-19 samples, and they came from the United States, Italy and Spain.

CDR3 length equals 14 residues. V was cut by 0 bases and J by 2 bases, with 6 bases left in between. Germline-derived CDR1 and CDR2 are SGHDT and YYEEEE. The assay was immunoSEQ multiplex PCR, and TCRdb's table has in-frame clones only and misses some. The table lists about 160,000 clones, 81% of them singletons. The receptor comes from a middle-aged woman with acute COVID-19. Sequences were obtained from PBMCs or T cells enriched from blood (not recorded which). The rearrangement links TRBV5-6 to TRBJ1-3; D gene ambiguous. Here the CDR3 reads CASSLGGPGNTIYF. Written as DNA, the CDR3 is TGTGCCAGCAGCTTGGGCGGGCCTGGAAACACCATATATTTT.